This TCR beta chain derives from a study of shared clonotypes between healthy human individuals. Overall study context: Samples came from two female and a few male donors aged 18 to 49.

Sorted subsets were amplified in replicate PCRs using around 200 ng DNA, about 30,000 T cell genomes. Only in-frame clones appear in the TCRdb table, and some are missing; sequencing was by immunoSEQ multiplex PCR. The table includes 700,000 or so clones, 72% detected once. Study-level findings and limits: The study sampled only blood, and tissue repertoires likely differ.

Those who donated, Caucasian adults without exception, all lived in Nashville, Tennessee. Worth noting for this clone: As yet, its antigen is unknown.

The CDR3 has 13 residues. The V gene lost 5 bases and the J gene lost 0 bases, with 6 bases spanning the gap. Per germline, CDR1 MNHEY and CDR2 SVGAGI. The TCR originated in a woman younger than 45 in good health. The sequenced material came from memory CD4+ T cells sorted from blood. Subset in this sample: CD45RA-negative fraction. This chain joins TRBV6-5 and TRBJ2-3, with D perhaps TRBD2 (6 bases). The CDR3 DNA is TGTGCCAGCAGTAGCGGGAGCACAGATACGCAGTATTTT. Translated: CASSSGSTDTQYF.